This TCR beta chain is drawn from a study of beta chain features in type 1 diabetes (dated by TCRdb to the late 2010s). Turning to the overall study: Mean age, gender distribution, total cell number and subset yield were not different between patients and healthy donors. Whereas all 30 or so donors provided naive and central memory subsets, regulatory and stem cell-like memory subsets were isolated from just 8 patients and about 8 healthy donors. A total of 107,917,701 sorted cells were examined across all samples, and RNA yield correlated strongly with the number of cells per subset. The study compared the TCRB repertoires of sorted circulating CD4+ T cell subsets in recently diagnosed type 1 diabetes patients with those in matched healthy donors.

Findings and caveats that apply to the study as a whole: In all four CD4+ subsets, TCRB CDR3 length was moderately but significantly shorter in type 1 diabetes patients. The naive, central memory and regulatory TCRB repertoires appeared to resemble one another more closely among patients than among healthy donors. Fewer insertions and more nucleotide deletions at VDJ recombination sites were observed in patients with type 1 diabetes, implying thymic rearrangement abnormalities. Shorter templates might be favored by PCR, yet because patient and control samples were amplified and corrected together, any such skew would affect both groups equally. Because cDNA was sequenced instead of genomic DNA, highly expressing activated cells could be over-represented, though the groups showed no difference in activation or CD3 levels. Because small numbers of individuals were included in the HLA sub-analyses, any influence of HLA type on TCRB rearrangement was left unresolved.

Reading the germline V gene (reference sequence) gives CDR1 MNHNY and CDR2 SVGAGI. For this chain, trimming is 1 base at the V end and 6 bases at the J end, and the number of junction bases without a gene match is 6. The CDR3 numbers 16 residues from cysteine through phenylalanine. Left in the record is the CDR3 DNA by itself, 48 bases read in frame from the first base. The entire isolated RNA was reverse transcribed using the High Capacity cDNA Reverse Transcription Kit, and thus expressed TCRB transcripts were sequenced. Deep immunoSEQ sequencing was applied to naive, central memory and regulatory T cell samples, giving an average of about 3.8 million total reads per sample. Sorted cells were lysed in RLT buffer and RNA was extracted with DNase-treated RNeasy Micro or Mini kits, depending on cell number. Each cell subset was processed separately to prevent cross-contamination, with patient and healthy donor samples processed together. TCRB sequences were amplified from cDNA with the immunoSEQ multiplex PCR, producing 87-bp fragments spanning the CDR3 region. Sequencing of the amplicons was done on the Illumina HiSeq platform. On the authors' methods: Synthetic template baselines were used to correct PCR bias computationally, reads within Hamming distance 2 were collapsed, and singletons that could not be merged were discarded. Reads were aligned to IMGT to assign V, D and J genes, CDR3 length, and insertions or deletions at six rearrangement sites. Within each subset, clonotype counts were normalized to sorted cell number, after which true diversity and Gini coefficients were computed with the tcR R package. The overlap coefficient, calculated on TCRB nucleotide sequences, was used to measure repertoire sharing. Out-of-frame TCRB sequences from naive cells were analyzed as a proxy for the pre-selection repertoire. TCRdb took over this immuneACCESS table, retaining in-frame rearrangements with V and J assigned. Such tables are incomplete; in checked studies, under half of the missing clones stem from an unresolved V gene, and the remainder is unexplained. V and J calls and clone size come straight from that table; D and trimming were deduced from the DNA. The sample includes fewer than 250,000 clones, with 9.6% observed a single time. The top ten clonotypes cover about 0.037% of the sample.

Worth noting for this clone: No cognate antigen has been identified for it. No much larger clone exists at a distance of one base, and base qualities are not known.

A single peripheral blood draw of around 100 mL on average was collected from each donor into heparinised tubes. A BD FACSAria II was used to sort naive, central memory, regulatory and stem cell-like memory CD4+ T cells with a panel that included CD45RO, CCR7, CD25, CD127, CD95 and CD27. A purity above 95% was achieved for all sorted populations. PBMCs were isolated right away by Lymphoprep density gradient centrifugation and were stained directly, without culture. So that batch effects would be minimized, each experiment stained and sorted samples in pairs, pairing one healthy donor with one patient.

The receptor was derived from a woman aged 18-29 years in good health. The material sequenced was naive CD4+ T cells from blood. The cell subset or site label, read with the paper, signifies: true naive CD4+ T cells. The chain was built from TRBV6-6 and TRBJ1-5; 10 bases in the middle match TRBD1. The bases are TGTGCCAGCAGTTACTTTTCTAGGACAGGGGGTCAGCCCCAGCATTTT. It translates as CASSYFSRTGGQPQHF.